These T cell receptor beta chains were read from a single sample in a study of cytomegalovirus exposure and HLA in healthy donors. The protocol was immunoSEQ multiplex PCR, while the TCRdb copy is restricted to in-frame clones and leaves out a portion. The table lists roughly 100,000 clones, around three quarters of them singletons. Sequencing was carried out using PBMCs. The origin of the receptors is a woman under 30 in good health and CMV-seropositive. Each CDR3 is given with its conserved first and last residue. A D gene is named only where the DNA matches it firmly. Expanded clones get a size class; other rows say once, few or many, or leave the size out.

V gene	clone size	D gene	J gene	CDR3 protein	CDR3 DNA
TRBV2	.	.	TRBJ2-7	CASRGMGGNYEQYF	TGTGCCAGTAGGGGGATGGGGGGGAACTACGAGCAGTACTTC
TRBV9	few	.	TRBJ2-7	CASSVSGGGSYEQYF	TGTGCCAGCAGCGTCTCGGGGGGCGGCTCCTACGAGCAGTACTTC
TRBV6-5	.	TRBD1	TRBJ1-2	CASSYAGGGYTF	TGTGCCAGCAGTTATGCAGGGGGTGGCTACACCTTC
TRBV28	.	TRBD1	TRBJ1-5	CASSLTGLGSNQPQHF	TGTGCCAGCAGTCTGACAGGGTTGGGCAGCAATCAGCCCCAGCATTTT
TRBV6-5	.	.	TRBJ1-6	CASSYPLSPLHF	TGTGCCAGCAGTTACCCTCTTTCACCCCTCCACTTT
TRBV6-4	few	.	TRBJ2-3	CASSDPYTDTQYF	TGTGCCAGCAGTGACCCCTACACAGATACGCAGTATTTT
TRBV28	.	.	TRBJ2-7	CASSLTGVSYEQYF	TGTGCCAGCAGTTTGACAGGAGTCTCCTACGAGCAGTACTTC
TRBV9	.	TRBD2	TRBJ2-7	CASSVLRPAGGREQYF	TGTGCCAGCAGCGTATTAAGGCCGGCGGGAGGTCGTGAGCAGTACTTC
TRBV28	.	.	TRBJ1-4	CASSPRVSEKLFF	TGTGCCAGCAGTCCCCGGGTGTCGGAAAAACTGTTTTTT
TRBV6-5	.	.	TRBJ2-1	CASRPDRINEQFF	TGTGCCAGCAGACCCGACAGGATTAATGAGCAGTTCTTC
TRBV19	.	.	TRBJ2-7	CASSVAGTYEQYF	TGTGCCAGTAGTGTCGCAGGGACCTACGAGCAGTACTTC
TRBV7-9	.	TRBD2	TRBJ2-4	CASSLTGGDGVDIQYF	TGTGCCAGCAGCTTAACTGGGGGGGATGGCGTCGACATTCAGTACTTC
TRBV4-1	.	.	TRBJ2-7	CASSQGQGALVYEQYF	TGCGCCAGCAGCCAAGGCCAAGGGGCCCTTGTTTACGAGCAGTACTTC
TRBV10-2	.	.	TRBJ1-1	CARLIRPDTNVTEAFF	TGCGCCAGGCTAATAAGACCGGACACCAATGTCACTGAAGCTTTCTTT
TRBV5-1	few	TRBD1	TRBJ1-1	CASSLGQGDRAFF	TGCGCCAGCAGCTTGGGGCAGGGGGATCGGGCTTTCTTT
TRBV6-5	.	.	TRBJ2-5	CASSYGGRVSETQYF	TGTGCCAGCAGTTACGGCGGCAGGGTGTCGGAGACCCAGTACTTC
TRBV6-5	.	.	TRBJ1-2	CASSHPDNPYGYTF	TGTGCCAGCAGCCACCCGGACAACCCCTATGGCTACACCTTC
TRBV7-9	once	.	TRBJ2-5	CASRTSGGDRETQYF	TGTGCCAGCAGAACCTCGGGGGGAGACAGGGAGACCCAGTACTTC
TRBV30	.	TRBD2	TRBJ2-7	CAWSSSGSLAQYF	TGTGCCTGGAGTTCTAGCGGGAGTCTCGCGCAGTACTTC
TRBV15	.	.	TRBJ2-7	CATSRDRQTSYEQYF	TGTGCCACCAGCAGAGACCGCCAGACTTCCTACGAGCAGTACTTC
TRBV5-8	.	TRBD2	TRBJ2-3	CASSLGLAGADTQYF	TGTGCCAGCAGCTTGGGGCTAGCGGGGGCCGATACGCAGTATTTT
TRBV9	.	TRBD2	TRBJ2-1	CASSGEGLAGVYLFF	TGTGCCAGCAGCGGAGAGGGACTAGCGGGAGTATATCTGTTCTTC
TRBV2	few	.	TRBJ1-6	CASILDSSYNSPLHF	TGTGCCAGCATCCTCGACAGCTCCTATAATTCACCCCTCCACTTT
TRBV30	.	.	TRBJ1-2	CAWSVGQPRRTF	TGTGCCTGGAGTGTTGGACAGCCCCGGCGCACCTTC
TRBV28	.	.	TRBJ1-1	CASSLDMAVNTEAFF	TGTGCCAGCAGTTTAGATATGGCAGTTAACACTGAAGCTTTCTTT
TRBV7-9	.	.	TRBJ1-6	CASSPPDRANSPLHF	TGTGCCAGCAGCCCCCCGGACAGAGCCAATTCACCCCTCCACTTT
TRBV7-2	once	TRBD1	TRBJ2-6	CASSSQGAGANVLTF	TGTGCCAGCAGCTCACAGGGGGCCGGGGCCAACGTCCTGACTTTC
TRBV30	.	TRBD1	TRBJ2-2	CAWSVGTGVWVENTGELFF	TGTGCCTGGAGTGTAGGGACAGGGGTATGGGTTGAGAACACCGGGGAGCTGTTTTTT
TRBV5-4	.	.	TRBJ2-1	CASSTNTGTSSYNEQFF	TGTGCCAGCAGCACCAATACAGGGACGAGCTCCTACAATGAGCAGTTCTTC
TRBV7-2	few	.	TRBJ2-2	CASSLQGERTGELFF	TGTGCCAGCAGCTTACAGGGCGAGCGCACCGGGGAGCTGTTTTTT
TRBV7-2	.	.	TRBJ1-2	CASSPRDINYGYTF	TGTGCCAGCAGCCCCCGGGACATTAACTATGGCTACACCTTC
TRBV7-3	.	.	TRBJ2-6	CASSVGSPGANVLTF	TGTGCCAGCAGCGTCGGGAGCCCCGGGGCCAACGTCCTGACTTTC
TRBV10-3	.	.	TRBJ1-1	CAISESPGKNTEAFF	TGTGCCATCAGTGAGTCTCCAGGAAAAAACACTGAAGCTTTCTTT
TRBV27	.	TRBD2	TRBJ2-1	CASSLSGLVFNEQFF	TGTGCCAGCAGTTTGTCGGGACTAGTGTTCAATGAGCAGTTCTTC
TRBV6-1	once	.	TRBJ1-5	CASSGVSNQPQHF	TGTGCCAGCAGTGGAGTAAGCAATCAGCCCCAGCATTTT
TRBV2	.	.	TRBJ2-3	CASIFPGTDTQYF	TGTGCCAGCATTTTTCCGGGCACAGATACGCAGTATTTT
TRBV7-9	.	TRBD2	TRBJ2-2	CASSPRTSVNTGELFF	TGTGCCAGCAGCCCACGGACTAGCGTAAACACCGGGGAGCTGTTTTTT
TRBV4-2	.	.	TRBJ2-1	CASSQEIASYNEQFF	TGTGCCAGCAGCCAAGAGATAGCGTCCTACAATGAGCAGTTCTTC
TRBV28	.	.	TRBJ2-7	CASSYPGLIYEQYF	TGTGCCAGCAGCTATCCGGGACTTATCTACGAGCAGTACTTC
TRBV9	.	TRBD2	TRBJ2-1	CASSSGALDEQFF	TGTGCCAGCAGCAGCGGGGCGCTGGATGAGCAGTTCTTC
TRBV7-2	.	.	TRBJ2-5	CASSGLAETQYF	TGTGCCAGCAGCGGGCTGGCAGAGACCCAGTACTTC
TRBV6-5	.	.	TRBJ2-7	CASNYARAPYEQYF	TGTGCCAGCAACTACGCGCGGGCTCCCTACGAGCAGTACTTC
TRBV19	.	TRBD1	TRBJ2-7	CASSIAGRGLYEQYF	TGTGCCAGTAGTATAGCGGGCAGGGGGCTGTACGAGCAGTACTTC
TRBV10-3	once	TRBD2	TRBJ2-7	CATGLADRYEQYF	TGTGCCACCGGACTAGCGGATAGATACGAGCAGTACTTC
TRBV10-3	.	TRBD2	TRBJ2-1	CATAGGSYNEQFF	TGTGCCACCGCCGGCGGGAGCTACAATGAGCAGTTCTTC
TRBV27	.	.	TRBJ1-6	CASGVSGRNSPLHF	TGTGCCAGCGGTGTGTCCGGCAGGAATTCACCCCTCCACTTT
TRBV7-3	few	.	TRBJ2-7	CASSLSGGLEQYF	TGTGCCAGCAGCTTATCAGGTGGTCTCGAGCAGTACTTC
TRBV10-3	.	TRBD2	TRBJ2-3	CAISGTLAGGATQYF	TGTGCCATCAGTGGAACCCTAGCGGGAGGTGCTACGCAGTATTTT
TRBV18	once	.	TRBJ2-1	CASSPEGFNEQFF	TGTGCCAGCTCACCAGAGGGTTTCAATGAGCAGTTCTTC
TRBV5-1	.	.	TRBJ2-1	CASSLVGSVSYNEQFF	TGCGCCAGCAGCTTGGTTGGTAGCGTCTCCTACAATGAGCAGTTCTTC
TRBV5-1	.	.	TRBJ1-4	CASSRTPNEKLFF	TGCGCCAGCTCCCGGACACCTAATGAAAAACTGTTTTTT